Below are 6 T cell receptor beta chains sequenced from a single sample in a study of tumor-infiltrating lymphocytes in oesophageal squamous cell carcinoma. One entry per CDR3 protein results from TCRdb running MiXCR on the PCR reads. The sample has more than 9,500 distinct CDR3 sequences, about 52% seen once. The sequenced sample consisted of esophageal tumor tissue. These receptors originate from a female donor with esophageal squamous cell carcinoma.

The CDR3 here is CASSLDRGSGNEQFF. The CDR3 DNA follows: TGTGCCAGCAGCTTAGACCGGGGCTCGGGCAATGAGCAGTTCTTC. This chain uses TRBV7-3 with TRBJ2-1; D could derive from TRBD1 or TRBD2 (5 bases each). Germline CDR1 is SGHTA and CDR2 is FQGTGA. The CDR3 is made up of 15 amino acids. The V end lost 2 bases, the J end lost 6 bases, and 14 bases lay between the germline ends.

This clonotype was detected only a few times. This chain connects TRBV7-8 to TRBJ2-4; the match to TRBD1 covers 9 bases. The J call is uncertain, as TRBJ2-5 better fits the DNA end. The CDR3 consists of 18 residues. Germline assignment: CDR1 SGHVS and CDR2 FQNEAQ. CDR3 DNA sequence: TGTGCCAGCAGCTTAATATTGGTCGGGGACAGGGCACAAGAGACCCAGTACTTC. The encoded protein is CASSLILVGDRAQETQYF.

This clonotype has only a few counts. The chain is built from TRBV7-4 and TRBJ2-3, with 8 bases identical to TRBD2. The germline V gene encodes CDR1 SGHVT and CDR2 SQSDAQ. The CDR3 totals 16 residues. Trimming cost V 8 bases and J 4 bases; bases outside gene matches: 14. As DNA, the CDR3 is TGTGCCAGCGGTGCCGGGGGGGGAGTGGGTGCAGATACGCAGTATTTT. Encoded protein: CASGAGGGVGADTQYF.

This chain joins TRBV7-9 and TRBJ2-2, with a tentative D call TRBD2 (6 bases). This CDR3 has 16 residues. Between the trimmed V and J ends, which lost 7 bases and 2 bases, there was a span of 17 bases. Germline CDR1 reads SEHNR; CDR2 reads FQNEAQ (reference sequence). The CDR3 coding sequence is TGTGCCAGCAACCCCGCGGGGCGGATTAACACCGGGGAGCTGTTTTTT. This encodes CASNPAGRINTGELFF. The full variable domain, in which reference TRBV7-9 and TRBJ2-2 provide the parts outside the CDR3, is DTGVSQNPRHKITKRGQNVTFRCDPISEHNRLYWYRQTLGQGPEFLTYFQNEAQLEKSRLLSDRFSAERPKGSFSTLEIQRTEQGDSAMYLCASNPAGRINTGELFFGEGSRLTVL.

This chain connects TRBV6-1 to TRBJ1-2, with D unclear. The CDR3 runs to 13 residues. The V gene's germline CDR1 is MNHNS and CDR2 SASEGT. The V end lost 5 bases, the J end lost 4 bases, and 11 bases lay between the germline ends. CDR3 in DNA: TGTGCCAGCAGTCCACAAGCAGGCTATGGCTACACCTTC. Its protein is CASSPQAGYGYTF.

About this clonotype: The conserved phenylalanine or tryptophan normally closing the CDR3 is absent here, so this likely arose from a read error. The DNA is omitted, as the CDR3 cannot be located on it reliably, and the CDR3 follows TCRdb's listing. CDR3 sequence reads: CASSTRGGGDTQYFGA. The rearrangement links TRBV7-9 to TRBJ2-6; TRBD2, the D gene given by the table, was not confirmed from the DNA. Per germline, CDR1 SEHNR and CDR2 FQNEAQ (reference sequence). 16 amino acids form the CDR3, both terminal residues included.